The rows below give T cell receptor beta chains drawn from one sample of a study of CD8 T cells in ankylosing spondylitis. In TCRdb, the 5' RACE reads were re-called with MiXCR into one record per CDR3 protein. The sample includes 350,000 to 450,000 distinct CDR3 sequences, roughly a quarter of them seen just once. Sequencing was performed on blood, either unsorted or a sorted T cell fraction (not recorded which). The receptors originated from a male donor with ankylosing spondylitis. The CDR3 runs from the conserved cysteine through the conserved F or W. The D gene is left open where the match is weak. Size values are once, few and many counts, or a class for expanded clones, and some rows have none.

J gene,clone size,D gene,V gene,CDR3 protein,CDR3 DNA
TRBJ2-2,-,-,TRBV5-1,CASSLDGKVGELFF,TGCGCCAGCAGCTTGGATGGGAAGGTCGGGGAGCTGTTTTTT
TRBJ2-2,few,-,TRBV12-3/TRBV12-4,CASSFGTPPGELFF,TGTGCCAGCAGTTTTGGGACTCCCCCCGGGGAGCTGTTTTTT
TRBJ1-2,few,TRBD1,TRBV5-1,CASSEPGQGAGGYTF,TGCGCCAGCAGCGAGCCGGGACAGGGGGCTGGTGGCTACACCTTC
TRBJ2-2,many,-,TRBV12-3/TRBV12-4,CASSFNGAGELFF,TGTGCCAGCAGTTTTAATGGGGCCGGGGAGCTGTTTTTT
TRBJ2-1,-,-,TRBV5-8,CASSLKTSSSYNEQFF,TGTGCCAGCAGCTTGAAGACTTCGAGCTCCTACAATGAGCAGTTCTTC
TRBJ2-5,-,-,TRBV27,CASSFRTEETQYF,TGTGCCAGCAGTTTTCGGACCGAAGAGACCCAGTACTTC
TRBJ1-1,-,-,TRBV5-1,CASSSTTGNTEAFF,TGCGCCAGCAGCTCCACGACAGGGAACACTGAAGCTTTCTTT
TRBJ2-7,-,-,TRBV30,CAWSVGGTDSYEQYF,TGTGCCTGGAGTGTAGGAGGGACGGATTCCTACGAGCAGTACTTC
TRBJ2-1,-,-,TRBV6-1,CASRSSGISYNEQFF,TGTGCCAGCAGAAGTAGCGGCATCTCCTACAATGAGCAGTTCTTC
TRBJ1-3,-,-,TRBV20-1,CSASGDSGNTIYF,TGCAGTGCTAGCGGCGACTCTGGAAACACCATATATTTT
TRBJ1-5,few,-,TRBV19,CASSIRGGDGRSWPQHF,TGTGCCAGTAGTATACGGGGGGGGGACGGCCGTTCATGGCCCCAGCATTTT
TRBJ1-1,-,-,TRBV7-9,CASSAASAYTEAFF,TGTGCCAGCAGCGCCGCCAGTGCGTACACTGAAGCTTTCTTT
TRBJ2-7,-,TRBD1,TRBV20-1,CSARVYRGAEQYF,TGCAGTGCTAGAGTCTACAGGGGAGCCGAGCAGTACTTC
TRBJ2-7,-,TRBD1,TRBV20-1,CSARGRGIYEQYF,TGCAGTGCTAGAGGCAGGGGGATCTACGAGCAGTACTTC
TRBJ2-3,-,-,TRBV12-3/TRBV12-4,CASSLAGGTNTQYF,TGTGCCAGCAGTTTAGCGGGAGGGACAAATACGCAGTATTTT
TRBJ1-2,-,TRBD1,TRBV29-1,CSVGDRNYGYTF,TGCAGCGTAGGGGACAGAAACTATGGCTACACCTTC
TRBJ1-2,few,-,TRBV5-1,CASGPRTEHGYTF,TGCGCCAGCGGTCCTCGGACTGAACATGGCTACACCTTC
TRBJ2-1,few,-,TRBV20-1,CSARDSKGSNEQFF,TGCAGTGCTAGAGATAGTAAGGGGAGCAATGAGCAGTTCTTC
TRBJ2-7,once,-,TRBV15,CATSREGGREQYF,TGTGCCACCAGCAGGGAAGGAGGGCGCGAGCAGTACTTC
TRBJ1-1,-,-,TRBV3-1,CASSLWGRTEAFF,TGTGCCAGCAGCCTATGGGGGCGAACTGAAGCTTTCTTT
TRBJ2-2,few,TRBD2,TRBV29-1,CSVLAGGTNTGELFF,TGCAGCGTCTTAGCGGGAGGGACGAACACCGGGGAGCTGTTTTTT
TRBJ2-1,-,-,TRBV6-1,CASSEGPESLFF,TGTGCCAGCAGTGAAGGGCCGGAAAGCCTGTTCTTC
TRBJ2-2,few,-,TRBV24-1,CATGGFGTGELFF,TGTGCCACCGGCGGTTTCGGCACCGGGGAGCTGTTTTTT
TRBJ2-1,-,TRBD2,TRBV7-9,CASSFASGSYNEQFF,TGTGCCAGCAGCTTTGCTAGCGGCTCCTACAATGAGCAGTTCTTC
TRBJ2-2,-,TRBD1,TRBV10-3,CASTGVDSGELFF,TGTGCCTCAACAGGGGTTGATTCCGGGGAGCTGTTTTTT
TRBJ2-1,-,TRBD1,TRBV7-8,CASSLERDRGGNEQFF,TGTGCCAGCAGCCTCGAACGGGACAGGGGGGGGAATGAGCAGTTCTTC
TRBJ2-1,few,TRBD2,TRBV2,CASSELASGSGAEQFF,TGTGCCAGCAGTGAATTGGCTAGCGGGAGTGGTGCTGAGCAGTTCTTC
TRBJ1-5,few,-,TRBV4-2,CASSQAVGTNNQPQHF,TGTGCCAGCAGCCAAGCGGTCGGGACAAATAATCAGCCCCAGCATTTT
TRBJ1-1,few,-,TRBV2,CASSEAARVGTEAFF,TGTGCCAGCAGTGAGGCGGCCCGAGTGGGGACTGAAGCTTTCTTT
TRBJ2-1,-,-,TRBV5-1,CASSPGLGDEQFF,TGCGCCAGCAGCCCCGGTTTGGGCGATGAGCAGTTCTTC
TRBJ2-2,-,TRBD1,TRBV25-1,CASSEDRAPNTGELFF,TGTGCCAGCAGTGAGGACAGGGCACCGAACACCGGGGAGCTGTTTTTT
TRBJ2-3,-,TRBD1,TRBV11-2,CASSPNHRDRGLDTQYF,TGTGCCAGCAGCCCTAACCACCGGGACAGGGGGTTGGATACGCAGTATTTT
TRBJ2-1,-,TRBD1,TRBV5-1,CASSPLPGQVNNEQFF,TGCGCCAGCAGCCCTCTACCGGGACAGGTAAACAATGAGCAGTTCTTC
TRBJ1-4,-,TRBD1,TRBV11-2,CASSWTRQGGEKLFF,TGTGCCAGCAGCTGGACCCGACAGGGAGGTGAAAAACTGTTTTTT
TRBJ2-7,few,-,TRBV27,CASSYRAVAYEQYF,TGTGCCAGCAGCTACCGGGCCGTAGCCTACGAGCAGTACTTC
TRBJ1-2,-,-,TRBV20-1,CSAVPTSPGDYGYTF,TGCAGTGCCGTCCCAACTTCCCCCGGGGACTATGGCTACACCTTC
TRBJ1-6,-,TRBD1,TRBV5-1,CASSTLDRGRNSPLHF,TGCGCCAGCAGCACCTTGGACAGGGGGCGTAATTCACCCCTCCACTTT
TRBJ2-5,-,TRBD2,TRBV25-1,CASTTSGRAETQYF,TGTGCCAGCACGACTAGCGGGAGGGCGGAGACCCAGTACTTC
TRBJ1-4,-,-,TRBV12-3/TRBV12-4,CASRGETTGSREKLFF,TGTGCCAGCAGAGGGGAGACAACAGGGAGTCGTGAAAAACTGTTTTTT
TRBJ2-1,-,-,TRBV20-1,CSAKTPKFSYNEQFF,TGCAGTGCCAAAACTCCAAAATTCTCCTACAATGAGCAGTTCTTC
TRBJ2-2,-,TRBD2,TRBV20-1,CSGTSGRTSTGELFF,TGCAGTGGGACTAGCGGGAGGACCTCCACCGGGGAGCTGTTTTTT
TRBJ2-4,-,TRBD2,TRBV20-1,CSARGLAGGVDIQYF,TGCAGTGCTAGGGGACTAGCGGGAGGGGTCGACATTCAGTACTTC
TRBJ2-2,-,-,TRBV5-1,CASRSGTTGTGELFF,TGCGCCAGCAGATCCGGGACGACTGGGACCGGGGAGCTGTTTTTT
TRBJ2-3,-,TRBD2,TRBV20-1,CSAGRLAGVRDTQYF,TGCAGTGCGGGGAGACTAGCGGGAGTGAGAGATACGCAGTATTTT
TRBJ2-3,-,-,TRBV18,CASSRGTDEGDTQYF,TGTGCCAGCTCCCGAGGGACCGACGAGGGAGATACGCAGTATTTT
TRBJ2-1,few,TRBD2,TRBV29-1,CSVEGLADPINEQFF,TGCAGCGTCGAGGGACTAGCGGATCCGATTAATGAGCAGTTCTTC
TRBJ1-5,-,TRBD1,TRBV18,CASHGTGTNQPQHF,TGTGCCAGCCATGGGACAGGGACCAATCAGCCCCAGCATTTT
TRBJ2-1,once,TRBD2,TRBV3-1,CACSLKPGLGSYNEQFF,TGTGCCTGCAGCCTTAAGCCGGGACTAGGGTCCTACAATGAGCAGTTCTTC
TRBJ2-1,-,TRBD2,TRBV12-3/TRBV12-4,CATGGYNEQFF,TGTGCCACGGGGGGGTACAATGAGCAGTTCTTC
TRBJ2-3,many,TRBD2,TRBV20-1,CSAAATAGGRGDTQYF,TGCAGTGCAGCGGCAACGGCGGGAGGGCGTGGAGATACGCAGTATTTT
TRBJ2-1,-,TRBD1,TRBV12-5,CASGLVLGTGVPLSRSYNEQFF,TGTGCTAGTGGTTTGGTCCTTGGGACAGGGGTCCCGCTTAGCCGCTCCTACAATGAGCAGTTCTTC
TRBJ2-2,-,-,TRBV11-3,CASSLDRWADDTGELFF,TGTGCCAGCAGCTTAGATAGGTGGGCCGACGACACCGGGGAGCTGTTTTTT
TRBJ2-1,few,-,TRBV27,CASSFSRASYNEQFF,TGTGCCAGCAGTTTCTCGCGCGCCTCCTACAATGAGCAGTTCTTC
TRBJ1-5,-,-,TRBV6-1,CASSEVGRLQPQHF,TGTGCCAGCAGTGAAGTGGGACGTCTTCAGCCCCAGCATTTT
TRBJ2-5,few,-,TRBV7-9,CASSLAGGWGETQYF,TGTGCCAGCAGCTTAGCCGGGGGATGGGGGGAGACCCAGTACTTC
TRBJ2-1,few,TRBD2,TRBV12-3/TRBV12-4,CASSPRSGRARNEQFF,TGTGCCAGCAGTCCACGTAGCGGGAGGGCCAGGAATGAGCAGTTCTTC
TRBJ2-3,few,TRBD2,TRBV6-8,CASYSGSGDTQYF,TGTGCCAGCTATAGCGGGAGCGGAGATACGCAGTATTTT